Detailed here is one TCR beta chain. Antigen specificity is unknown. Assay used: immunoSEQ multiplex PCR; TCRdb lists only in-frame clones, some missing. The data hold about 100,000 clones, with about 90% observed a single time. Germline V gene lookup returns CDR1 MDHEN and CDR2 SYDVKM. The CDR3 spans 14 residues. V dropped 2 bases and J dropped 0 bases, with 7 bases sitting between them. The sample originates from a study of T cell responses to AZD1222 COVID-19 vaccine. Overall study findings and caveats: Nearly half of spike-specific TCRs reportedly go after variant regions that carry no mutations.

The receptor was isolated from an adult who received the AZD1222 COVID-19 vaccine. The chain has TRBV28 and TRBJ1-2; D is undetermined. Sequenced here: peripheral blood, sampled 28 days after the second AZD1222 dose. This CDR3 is CASSLKQTNYGYTF. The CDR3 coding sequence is TGTGCCAGCAGTTTAAAACAGACTAACTATGGCTACACCTTC.